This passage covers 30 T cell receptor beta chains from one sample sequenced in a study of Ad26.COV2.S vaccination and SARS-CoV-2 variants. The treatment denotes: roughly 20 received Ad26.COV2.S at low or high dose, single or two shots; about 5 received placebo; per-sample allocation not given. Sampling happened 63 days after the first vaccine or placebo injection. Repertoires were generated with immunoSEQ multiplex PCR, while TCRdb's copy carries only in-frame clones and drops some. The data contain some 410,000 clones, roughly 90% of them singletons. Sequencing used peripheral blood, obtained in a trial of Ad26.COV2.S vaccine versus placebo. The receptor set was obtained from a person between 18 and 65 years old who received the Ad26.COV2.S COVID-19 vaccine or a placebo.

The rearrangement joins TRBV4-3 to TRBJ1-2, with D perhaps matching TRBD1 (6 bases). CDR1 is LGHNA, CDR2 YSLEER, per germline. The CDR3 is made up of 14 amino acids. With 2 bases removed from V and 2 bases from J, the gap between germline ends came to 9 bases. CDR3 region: CASSQNQGNYGYTF. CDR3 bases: TGCGCCAGCAGCCAAAATCAGGGGAACTATGGCTACACCTTC.

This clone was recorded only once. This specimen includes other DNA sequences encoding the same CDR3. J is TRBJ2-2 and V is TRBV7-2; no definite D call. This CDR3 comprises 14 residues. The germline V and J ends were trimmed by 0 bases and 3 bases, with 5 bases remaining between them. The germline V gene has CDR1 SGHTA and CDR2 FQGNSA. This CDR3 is CASSLALDTGELFF. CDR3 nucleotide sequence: TGTGCCAGCAGCTTAGCGCTGGACACCGGGGAGCTGTTTTTT.

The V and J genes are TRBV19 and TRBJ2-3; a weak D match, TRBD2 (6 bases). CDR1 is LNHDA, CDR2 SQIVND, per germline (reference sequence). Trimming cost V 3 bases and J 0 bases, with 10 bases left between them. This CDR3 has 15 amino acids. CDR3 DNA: TGTGCCAGTAGTATGGGGGACTCCAGCACAGATACGCAGTATTTT. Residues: CASSMGDSSTDTQYF.

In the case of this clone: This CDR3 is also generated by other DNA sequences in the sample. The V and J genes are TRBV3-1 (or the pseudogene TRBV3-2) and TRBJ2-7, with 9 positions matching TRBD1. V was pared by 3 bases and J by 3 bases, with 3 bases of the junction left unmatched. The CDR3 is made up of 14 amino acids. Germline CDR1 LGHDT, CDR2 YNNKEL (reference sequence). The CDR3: CASSQGGQGYEQYF. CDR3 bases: TGTGCCAGCAGCCAGGGGGGACAGGGCTACGAGCAGTACTTC.

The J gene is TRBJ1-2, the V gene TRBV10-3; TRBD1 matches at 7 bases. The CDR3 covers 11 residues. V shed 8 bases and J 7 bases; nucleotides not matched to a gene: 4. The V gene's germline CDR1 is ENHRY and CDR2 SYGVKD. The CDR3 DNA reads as TGTGCCATCGGGACAGCCAGTGGCTACACCTTC. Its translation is CAIGTASGYTF.

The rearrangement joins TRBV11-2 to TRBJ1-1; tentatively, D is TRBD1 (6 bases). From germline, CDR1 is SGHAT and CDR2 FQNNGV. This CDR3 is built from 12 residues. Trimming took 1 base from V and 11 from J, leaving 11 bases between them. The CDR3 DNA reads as TGTGCCAGCAGCTTAGGTTGGCAGGGGGCTTTCTTT. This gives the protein CASSLGWQGAFF.

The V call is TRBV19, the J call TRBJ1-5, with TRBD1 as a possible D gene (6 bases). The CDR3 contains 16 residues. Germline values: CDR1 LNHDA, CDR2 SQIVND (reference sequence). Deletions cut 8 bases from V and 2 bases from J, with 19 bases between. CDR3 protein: CASHDSTGTRNQPQHF. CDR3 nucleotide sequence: TGTGCCAGTCACGACTCTACAGGGACCCGCAATCAGCCCCAGCATTTT.

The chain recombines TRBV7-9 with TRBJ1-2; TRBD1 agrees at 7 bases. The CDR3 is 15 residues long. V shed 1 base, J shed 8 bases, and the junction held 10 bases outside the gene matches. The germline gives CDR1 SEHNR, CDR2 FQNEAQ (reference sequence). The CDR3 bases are TGTGCCAGCAGCTTAGGCACAGGGGAAAGTGACGGCTACACCTTC. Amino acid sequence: CASSLGTGESDGYTF. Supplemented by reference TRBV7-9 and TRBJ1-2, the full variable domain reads DTGVSQNPRHKITKRGQNVTFRCDPISEHNRLYWYRQTLGQGPEFLTYFQNEAQLEKSRLLSDRFSAERPKGSFSTLEIQRTEQGDSAMYLCASSLGTGESDGYTFGSGTRLTVV.

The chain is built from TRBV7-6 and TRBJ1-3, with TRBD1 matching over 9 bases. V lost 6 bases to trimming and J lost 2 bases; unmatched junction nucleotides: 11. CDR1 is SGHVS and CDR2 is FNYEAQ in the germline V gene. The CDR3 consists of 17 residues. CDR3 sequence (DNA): TGTGCCAGCAGTCGATATGGAACAGGGGGCACTGGAAACACCATATATTTT. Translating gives CASSRYGTGGTGNTIYF.

The CDR3: CASSRLSDSYGYTF. The DNA for the CDR3 is TGCGCCAGCAGCAGGCTATCCGACAGCTATGGCTACACCTTC. V and J are TRBV5-1 and TRBJ1-2; D perhaps matches TRBD1 (5 bases). The CDR3 contains 14 residues. Trimming left V 4 bases short and J 4 bases short, with 14 bases between. Germline V CDR1 and CDR2: SGHRS, YFSETQ.

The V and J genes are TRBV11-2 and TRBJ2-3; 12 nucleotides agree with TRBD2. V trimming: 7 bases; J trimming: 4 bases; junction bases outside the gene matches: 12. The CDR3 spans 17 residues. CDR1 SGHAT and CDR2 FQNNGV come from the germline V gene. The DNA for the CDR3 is TGTGCCAGCACCCTGACTCCCCTAGCGGGGGGGCCAGATACGCAGTATTTT. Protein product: CASTLTPLAGGPDTQYF.

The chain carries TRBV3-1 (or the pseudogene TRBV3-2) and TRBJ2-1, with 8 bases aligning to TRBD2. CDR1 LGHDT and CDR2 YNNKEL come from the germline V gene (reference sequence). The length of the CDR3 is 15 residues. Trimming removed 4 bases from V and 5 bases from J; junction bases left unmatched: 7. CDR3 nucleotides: TGTGCCAGCAGCCCCGGGGGGGCTACCCACAATGAGCAGTTCTTC. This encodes CASSPGGATHNEQFF.

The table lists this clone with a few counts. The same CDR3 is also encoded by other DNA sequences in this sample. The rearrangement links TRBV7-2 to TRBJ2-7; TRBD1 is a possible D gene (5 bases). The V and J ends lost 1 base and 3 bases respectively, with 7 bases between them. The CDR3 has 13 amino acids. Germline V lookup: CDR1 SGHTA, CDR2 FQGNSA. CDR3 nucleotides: TGTGCCAGCAGCTTAGGGACACTCTACGAGCAGTACTTC. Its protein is CASSLGTLYEQYF.

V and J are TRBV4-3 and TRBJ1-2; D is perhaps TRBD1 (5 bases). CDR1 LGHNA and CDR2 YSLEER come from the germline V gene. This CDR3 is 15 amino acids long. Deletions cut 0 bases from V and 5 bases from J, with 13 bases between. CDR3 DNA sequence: TGCGCCAGCAGCCAAGATCTACCAGGGCCTTATGGCTACACCTTC. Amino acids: CASSQDLPGPYGYTF.

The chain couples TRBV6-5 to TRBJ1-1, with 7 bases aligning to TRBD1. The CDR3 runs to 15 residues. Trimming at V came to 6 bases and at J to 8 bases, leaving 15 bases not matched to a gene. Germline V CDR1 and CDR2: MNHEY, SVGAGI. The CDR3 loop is CASSRSQGRYMEAFF. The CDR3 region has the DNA TGTGCCAGCAGCAGATCACAGGGGCGCTATATGGAAGCTTTCTTT.

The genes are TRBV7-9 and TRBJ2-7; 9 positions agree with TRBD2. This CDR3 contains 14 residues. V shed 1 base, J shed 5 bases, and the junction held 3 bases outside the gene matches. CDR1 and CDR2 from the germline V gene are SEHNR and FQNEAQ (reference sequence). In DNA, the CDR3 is TGTGCCAGCAGCTTAGTGGGACTAGCTGACGAGCAGTACTTC. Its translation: CASSLVGLADEQYF.

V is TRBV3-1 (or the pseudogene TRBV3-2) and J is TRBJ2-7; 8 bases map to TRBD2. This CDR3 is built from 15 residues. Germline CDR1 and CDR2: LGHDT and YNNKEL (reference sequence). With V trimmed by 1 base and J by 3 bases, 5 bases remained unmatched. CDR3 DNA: TGTGCCAGCAGCCAAGGGTTAGCGGGGAGCTACGAGCAGTACTTC. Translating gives CASSQGLAGSYEQYF.

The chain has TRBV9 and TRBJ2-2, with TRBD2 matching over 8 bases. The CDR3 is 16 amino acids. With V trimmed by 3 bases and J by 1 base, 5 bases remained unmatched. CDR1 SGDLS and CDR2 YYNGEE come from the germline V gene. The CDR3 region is CASSASGGMNTGELFF. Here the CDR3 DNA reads TGTGCCAGCAGCGCAAGCGGGGGAATGAACACCGGGGAGCTGTTTTTT.

The CDR3 reads CASSDSAGTAFQPQHF. CDR3 DNA: TGTGCCAGCAGTGACAGTGCCGGGACAGCATTTCAGCCCCAGCATTTT. This sequence joins TRBV6-1 and TRBJ1-5, with 7 bases identical to TRBD1. This CDR3 spans 16 amino acids. The V and J ends lost 3 bases and 6 bases, in that order; junction bases with no gene match: 11. Germline V lookup: CDR1 MNHNS, CDR2 SASEGT.

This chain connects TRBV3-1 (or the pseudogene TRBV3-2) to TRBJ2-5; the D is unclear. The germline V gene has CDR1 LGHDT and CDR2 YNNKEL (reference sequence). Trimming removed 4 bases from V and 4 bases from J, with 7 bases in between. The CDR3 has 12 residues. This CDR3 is CASSRKPETQYF. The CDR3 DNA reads TGTGCCAGCAGCCGTAAACCAGAGACCCAGTACTTC.

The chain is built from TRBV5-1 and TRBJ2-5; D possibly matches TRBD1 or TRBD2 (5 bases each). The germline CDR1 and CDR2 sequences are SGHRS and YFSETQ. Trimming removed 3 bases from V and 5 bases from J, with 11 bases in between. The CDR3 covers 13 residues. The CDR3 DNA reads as TGCGCCAGCAGCTGGGAAGGGACGGAGACCCAGTACTTC. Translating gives CASSWEGTETQYF.

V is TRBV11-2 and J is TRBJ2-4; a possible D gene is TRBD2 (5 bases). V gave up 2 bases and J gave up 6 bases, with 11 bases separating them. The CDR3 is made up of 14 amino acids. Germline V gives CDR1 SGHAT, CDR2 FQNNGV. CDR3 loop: CASSLLDGGNIQYF. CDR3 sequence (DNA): TGTGCCAGCAGCTTATTAGACGGAGGAAACATTCAGTACTTC.

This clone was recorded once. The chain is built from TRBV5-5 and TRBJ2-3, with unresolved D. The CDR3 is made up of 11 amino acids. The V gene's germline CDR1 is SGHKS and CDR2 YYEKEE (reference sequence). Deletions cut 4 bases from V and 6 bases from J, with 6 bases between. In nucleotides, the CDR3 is TGTGCCAGCAGCCCTTCCGATACGCAGTATTTT. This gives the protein CASSPSDTQYF.

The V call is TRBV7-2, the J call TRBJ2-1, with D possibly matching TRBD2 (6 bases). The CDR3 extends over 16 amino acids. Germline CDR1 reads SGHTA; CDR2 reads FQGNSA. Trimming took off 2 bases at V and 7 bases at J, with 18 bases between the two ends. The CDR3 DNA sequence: TGTGCCAGCAGCTTAACCTCATTGGGGGGTCTTAATGAGCAGTTCTTC. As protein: CASSLTSLGGLNEQFF.

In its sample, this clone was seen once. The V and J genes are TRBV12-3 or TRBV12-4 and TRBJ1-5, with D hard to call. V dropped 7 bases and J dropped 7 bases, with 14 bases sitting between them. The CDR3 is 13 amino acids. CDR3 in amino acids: CASTRESRQPQHF. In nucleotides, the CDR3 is TGTGCCAGCACCCGGGAGTCAAGACAGCCCCAGCATTTT.

The CDR3 protein is CASSQDTVATGRYGYTF. The CDR3 DNA follows: TGTGCCAGCAGCCAAGATACCGTCGCGACAGGTCGATATGGCTACACCTTC. V is TRBV14 and J is TRBJ1-2; D might be TRBD1 (6 bases). V lost 0 bases and J lost 5, with 19 bases in between. This CDR3 is built from 17 residues. Germline loops: CDR1 SGHDN, CDR2 FVKESK.

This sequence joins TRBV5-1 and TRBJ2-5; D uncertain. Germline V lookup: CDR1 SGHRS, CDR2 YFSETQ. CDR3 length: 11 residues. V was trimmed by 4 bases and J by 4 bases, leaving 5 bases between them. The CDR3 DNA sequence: TGCGCCAGCAGCGTCGGAGAGACCCAGTACTTC. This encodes CASSVGETQYF.

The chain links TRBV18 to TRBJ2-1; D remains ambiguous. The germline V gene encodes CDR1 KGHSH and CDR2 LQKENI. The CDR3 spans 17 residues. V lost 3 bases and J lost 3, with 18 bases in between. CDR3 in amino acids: CASSPLTPWNGYNEQFF. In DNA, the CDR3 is TGTGCCAGCTCACCCCTTACTCCATGGAACGGCTACAATGAGCAGTTCTTC. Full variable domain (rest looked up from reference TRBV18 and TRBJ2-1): NAGVMQNPRHLVRRRGQEARLRCSPMKGHSHVYWYRQLPEEGLKFMVYLQKENIIDESGMPKERFSAEFPKEGPSILRIQQVVRGDSAAYFCASSPLTPWNGYNEQFFGPGTRLTVL.

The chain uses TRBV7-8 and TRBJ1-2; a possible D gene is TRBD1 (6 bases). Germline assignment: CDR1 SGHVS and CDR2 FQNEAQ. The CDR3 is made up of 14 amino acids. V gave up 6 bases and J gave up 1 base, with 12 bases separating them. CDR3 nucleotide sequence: TGTGCCAGCAGTACCGGGACATTTAACTATGGCTACACCTTC. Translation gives CASSTGTFNYGYTF.

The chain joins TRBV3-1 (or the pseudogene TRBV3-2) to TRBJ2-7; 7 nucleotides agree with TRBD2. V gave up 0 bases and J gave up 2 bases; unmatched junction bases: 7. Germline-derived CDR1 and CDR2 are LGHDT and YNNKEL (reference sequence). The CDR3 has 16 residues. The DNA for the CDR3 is TGTGCCAGCAGCCAAGATAGGCTAGCGGTTCCCTACGAGCAGTACTTC. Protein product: CASSQDRLAVPYEQYF.